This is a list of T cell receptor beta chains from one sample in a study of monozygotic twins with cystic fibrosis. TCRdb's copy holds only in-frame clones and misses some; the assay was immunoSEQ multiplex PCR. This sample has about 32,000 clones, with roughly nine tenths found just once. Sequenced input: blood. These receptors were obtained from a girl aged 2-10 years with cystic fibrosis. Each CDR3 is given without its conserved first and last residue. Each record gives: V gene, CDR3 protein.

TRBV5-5 ASSLRADGSNQPQH
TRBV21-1 ASSKGRLGQEPYEQY
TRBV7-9 ASSLRGAEYNEKLF
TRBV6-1 ASSVGGRTDTQY
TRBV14 ASSQGGGRSTQY
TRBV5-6 ASTLGTGMLGDTQY
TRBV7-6 ASSLGLAGGVVTDTQY
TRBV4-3 ASSPGGEGSSGANVLT
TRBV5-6 ASSLWGAGNQPQH
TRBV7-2 ASSPDGGRGVYGYT
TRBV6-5 ASSDRDTDYEQY
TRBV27 ASSLRGRTDTQY
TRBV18 ASSPDREPYGYT
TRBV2 ASNDGIYTDREGGYT
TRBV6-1 ASSAVRTGGYEQY
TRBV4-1 ASSQVGTGELF
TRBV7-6 ASSQWDRDILATNEKLF
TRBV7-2 ASQTSKGADTQY
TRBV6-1 ASRTSNLQETQY
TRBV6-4 ASSEMDGDDTQY
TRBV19 ASATYLNTEAF
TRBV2 ASSEWTGGNQPQH
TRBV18 ASSPGRSEGTQY
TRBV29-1 SVAGSPGGSTDTQY
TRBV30 AWSVRPLEAGYT
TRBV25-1 ASSQNYEQY
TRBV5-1 ASSLEASGRASTDTQY
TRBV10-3 AISDTGKNTEAF
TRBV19 ASSIVGGKSTLH
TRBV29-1 SVEMRAGGTEAF
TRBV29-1 SSSRDSYYNEQF
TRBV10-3 AISESKVNTEAF
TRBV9 ASSVLSGSPRYNEQF
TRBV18 ASSPSRDGFTEAF
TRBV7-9 ASSSIGTSYNEQF
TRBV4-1 ASSQDGWNQPQH
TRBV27 ASSFTPGGMENEQY
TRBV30 AYSYRASNYGYT
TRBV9 ASSVEIADGGYT
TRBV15 ATSRDGDLAGDYGYT
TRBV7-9 ASSLVYFSSGEKTTEAF
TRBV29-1 SVRDDYGEQY
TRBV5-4 ASSSKQDSKGYT
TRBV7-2 ASSFFGTATSNYGYT
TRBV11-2 ASSSNRQGYEQY
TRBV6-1 ASSEQYNEKLF
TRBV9 ASSVIGGEQY
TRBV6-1 ASSEALGGTDTQY
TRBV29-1 SVEVAGGQDTQY
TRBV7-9 ASSLSTGETQY
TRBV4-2 ASSQLWARAYNEQF
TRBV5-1 ASSLDPGDNQPQH
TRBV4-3 ASSQETGFYAYT
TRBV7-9 ASSGGTSVRGETQY
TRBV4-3 ASSQDSVGGSSYNEQF